This TCR beta chain was sequenced in a study of blood T cell repertoires in COVID-19. Study-wide context: From the United States, Italy and Spain came samples of acute and convalescent COVID-19. The analysed material was cDNA or gDNA that came from T cells, B-cell-depleted T cells, or PBMCs.

V was trimmed by 8 bases and J by 10 bases, leaving 19 bases between them. The CDR3 runs to 13 residues. Germline values: CDR1 LNHDA, CDR2 SQIVND (reference sequence). In the original analysis: Reference gene primer amplification gave estimated nucleated cell counts. The assay was immunoSEQ multiplex PCR, and TCRdb's table has in-frame clones only and misses some. V, J and clone size derive from that table, while D and trimming were established from the DNA sequence. The sample has 80,000 or so clones; 65% to 85% are singletons. The gene calls are TRBV19 and TRBJ2-3; D possibly corresponds to TRBD2 (6 bases). Sequencing was carried out using peripheral blood. The sequence was collected from a woman aged 60-75 years with acute or convalescent COVID-19. DNA of the CDR3: TGTGCCAGTCGCGGGACTGAGGTCGGGGCGCAGTATTTT. The encoded protein is CASRGTEVGAQYF.